The entry below gives a single T cell receptor (beta chain) sequence along with its context. CDR1 SGHTA and CDR2 FQGTGA come from the germline V gene. Unmatched junction bases numbered 4, after V lost 4 bases and J lost 2 bases. CDR3 length: 15 residues. Authors' methods: Reference gene primer amplification gave estimated nucleated cell counts. Assay: immunoSEQ multiplex PCR; the TCRdb copy retains only in-frame clones and omits some. The V and J calls and clone size come from that table; D and trimming were worked out from the DNA. Altogether 140,000 to 150,000 clones are present, over 70% being singletons, with the ten largest covering over 35%. The data were obtained in a study of blood T cell repertoires in COVID-19. Across the study: Acute and convalescent COVID-19 specimens originated in the United States, Italy and Spain. T cells, B-cell-depleted T cells, or PBMCs provided the cDNA or gDNA that served as material.

Sequenced sample: peripheral blood. The TCR sequence derives from a man aged 50-60 years who had recovered from COVID-19. V gene TRBV7-3 combines with J gene TRBJ2-1, with 8 bases that match TRBD2. The CDR3 DNA reads TGTGCCAGCAGCTATACGGGGGGGCCCTACAATGAGCAGTTCTTC. It codes for CASSYTGGPYNEQFF.